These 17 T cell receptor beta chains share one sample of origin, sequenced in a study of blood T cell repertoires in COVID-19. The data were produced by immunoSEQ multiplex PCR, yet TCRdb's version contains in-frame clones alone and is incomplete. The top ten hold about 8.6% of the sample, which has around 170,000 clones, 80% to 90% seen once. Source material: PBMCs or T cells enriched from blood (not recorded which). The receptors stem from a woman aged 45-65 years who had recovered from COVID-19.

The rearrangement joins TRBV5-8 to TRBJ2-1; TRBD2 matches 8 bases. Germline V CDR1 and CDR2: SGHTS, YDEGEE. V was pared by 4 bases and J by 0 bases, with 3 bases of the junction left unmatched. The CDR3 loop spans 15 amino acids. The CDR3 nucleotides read TGTGCCAGCAGCCCGAGCGGGAGCTCCTACAATGAGCAGTTCTTC. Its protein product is CASSPSGSSYNEQFF.

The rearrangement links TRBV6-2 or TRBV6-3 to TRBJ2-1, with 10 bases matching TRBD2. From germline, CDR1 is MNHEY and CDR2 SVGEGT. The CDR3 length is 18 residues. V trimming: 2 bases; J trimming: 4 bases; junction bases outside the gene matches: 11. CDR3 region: CASSYGPLAGVQYNEQFF. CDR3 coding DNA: TGTGCCAGCAGTTACGGCCCCCTAGCGGGAGTACAGTACAATGAGCAGTTCTTC.

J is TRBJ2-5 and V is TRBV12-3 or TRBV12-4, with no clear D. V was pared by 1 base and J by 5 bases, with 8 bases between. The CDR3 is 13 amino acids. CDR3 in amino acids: CASSLVARETQYF. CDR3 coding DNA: TGTGCCAGCAGTTTAGTCGCTCGGGAGACCCAGTACTTC.

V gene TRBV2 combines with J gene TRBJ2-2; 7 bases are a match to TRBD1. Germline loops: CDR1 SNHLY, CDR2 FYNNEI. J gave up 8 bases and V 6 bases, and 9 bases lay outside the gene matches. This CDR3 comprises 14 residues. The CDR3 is CASRSDRAKGELFF. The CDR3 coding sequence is TGTGCCAGCAGATCCGACAGGGCCAAGGGGGAGCTGTTTTTT.

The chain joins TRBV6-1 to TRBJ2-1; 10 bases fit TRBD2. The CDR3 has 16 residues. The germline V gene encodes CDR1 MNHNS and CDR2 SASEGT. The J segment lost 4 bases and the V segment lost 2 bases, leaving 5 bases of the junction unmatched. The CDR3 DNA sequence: TGTGCCAGCAGTGAATCACTAGCGGGACTTTACAATGAGCAGTTCTTC. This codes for CASSESLAGLYNEQFF.

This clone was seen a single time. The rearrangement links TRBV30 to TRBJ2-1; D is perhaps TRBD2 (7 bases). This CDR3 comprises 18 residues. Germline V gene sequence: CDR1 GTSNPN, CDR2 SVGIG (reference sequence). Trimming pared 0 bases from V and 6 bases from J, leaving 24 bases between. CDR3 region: CAWSVLAGALPQGNEQFF. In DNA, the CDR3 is TGTGCCTGGAGTGTATTGGCGGGGGCCCTCCCGCAAGGCAATGAGCAGTTCTTC.

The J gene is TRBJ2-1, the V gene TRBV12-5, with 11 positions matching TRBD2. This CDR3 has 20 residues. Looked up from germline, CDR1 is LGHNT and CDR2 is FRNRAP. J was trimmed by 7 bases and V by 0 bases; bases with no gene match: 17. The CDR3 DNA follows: TGTGCTAGTGGTTTGGTACGATATAGCGGGAGGGCCGGGATAGTGAATGAGCAGTTCTTC. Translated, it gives CASGLVRYSGRAGIVNEQFF. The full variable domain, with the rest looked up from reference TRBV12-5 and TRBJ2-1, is DARVTQTPRHKVTEMGQEVTMRCQPILGHNTVFWYRQTMMQGLELLAYFRNRAPLDDSGMPKDRFSAEMPDATLATLKIQPSEPRDSAVYFCASGLVRYSGRAGIVNEQFFGPGTRLTVL.

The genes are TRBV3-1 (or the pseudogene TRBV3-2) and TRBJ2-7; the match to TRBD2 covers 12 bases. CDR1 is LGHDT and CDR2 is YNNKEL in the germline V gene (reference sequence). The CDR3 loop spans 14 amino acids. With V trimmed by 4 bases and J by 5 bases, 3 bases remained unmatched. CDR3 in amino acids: CASSLTSGSNEQYF. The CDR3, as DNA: TGTGCCAGCAGCCTGACTAGCGGGAGCAACGAGCAGTACTTC.

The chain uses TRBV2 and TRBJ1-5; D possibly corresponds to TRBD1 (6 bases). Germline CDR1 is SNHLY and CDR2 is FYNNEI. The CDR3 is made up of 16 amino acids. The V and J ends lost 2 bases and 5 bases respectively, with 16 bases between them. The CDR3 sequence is CASSEHNNRAYQPQHF. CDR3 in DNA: TGTGCCAGCAGTGAACACAACAACAGGGCCTATCAGCCCCAGCATTTT. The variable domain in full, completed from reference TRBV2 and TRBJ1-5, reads EPEVTQTPSHQVTQMGQEVILRCVPISNHLYFYWYRQILGQKVEFLVSFYNNEISEKSEIFDDQFSVERPDGSNFTLKIRSTKLEDSAMYFCASSEHNNRAYQPQHFGDGTRLSIL.

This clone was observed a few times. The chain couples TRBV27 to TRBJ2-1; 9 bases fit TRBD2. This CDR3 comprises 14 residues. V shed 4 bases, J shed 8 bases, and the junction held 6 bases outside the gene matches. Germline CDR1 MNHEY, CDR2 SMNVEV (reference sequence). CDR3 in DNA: TGTGCCAGCAGTTCCAGCGGGAGGTGGTATGAGCAGTTCTTC. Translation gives CASSSSGRWYEQFF.

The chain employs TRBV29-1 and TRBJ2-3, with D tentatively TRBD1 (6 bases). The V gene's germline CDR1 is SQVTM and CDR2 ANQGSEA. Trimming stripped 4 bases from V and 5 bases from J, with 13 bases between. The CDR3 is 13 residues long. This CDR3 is CSVGQVLGDTQYF. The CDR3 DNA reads TGCAGCGTTGGACAGGTCTTAGGAGATACGCAGTATTTT.

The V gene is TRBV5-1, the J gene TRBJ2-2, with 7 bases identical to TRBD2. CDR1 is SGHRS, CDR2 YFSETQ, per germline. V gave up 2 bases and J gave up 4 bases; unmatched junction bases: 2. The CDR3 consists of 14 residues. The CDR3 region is CASSFPGGTGELFF. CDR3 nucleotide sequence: TGCGCCAGCAGCTTTCCGGGGGGCACCGGGGAGCTGTTTTTT.

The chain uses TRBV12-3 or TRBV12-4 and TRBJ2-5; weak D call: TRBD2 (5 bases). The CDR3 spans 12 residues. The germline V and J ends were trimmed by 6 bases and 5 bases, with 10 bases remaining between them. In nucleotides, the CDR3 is TGTGCCAGCAGCCCATCGGGGGAGACCCAGTACTTC. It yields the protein CASSPSGETQYF.

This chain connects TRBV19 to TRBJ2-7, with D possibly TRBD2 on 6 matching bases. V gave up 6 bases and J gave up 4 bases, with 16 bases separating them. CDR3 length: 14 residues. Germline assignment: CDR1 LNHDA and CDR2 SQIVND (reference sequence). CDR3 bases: TGTGCCAGTAGCATGGGCCTTGGAGGGTACGAGCAGTACTTC. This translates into CASSMGLGGYEQYF.

The CDR3 reads CSSTRGGTTEAFF. In DNA, the CDR3 is TGCAGCTCGACGAGAGGGGGAACCACTGAAGCTTTCTTT. The gene calls are TRBV29-1 and TRBJ1-1, with D possibly matching TRBD1 (6 bases). The CDR3 is 13 residues long. From germline, CDR1 is SQVTM and CDR2 ANQGSEA. V dropped 8 bases and J dropped 4 bases, with 17 bases sitting between them.

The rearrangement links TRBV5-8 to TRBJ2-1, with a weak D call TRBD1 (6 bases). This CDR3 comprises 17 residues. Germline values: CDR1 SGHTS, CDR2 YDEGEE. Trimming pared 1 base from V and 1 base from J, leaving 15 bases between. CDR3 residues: CASSLNLQDRSYNEQFF. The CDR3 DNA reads TGTGCCAGCAGCTTGAATCTTCAGGACAGATCCTACAATGAGCAGTTCTTC.

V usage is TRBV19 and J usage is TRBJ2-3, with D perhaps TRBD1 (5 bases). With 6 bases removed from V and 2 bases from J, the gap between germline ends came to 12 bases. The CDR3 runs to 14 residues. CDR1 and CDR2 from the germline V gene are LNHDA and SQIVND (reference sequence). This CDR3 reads CASRRQRDTDTQYF. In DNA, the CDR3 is TGTGCCAGTAGGAGACAGAGAGACACAGATACGCAGTATTTT. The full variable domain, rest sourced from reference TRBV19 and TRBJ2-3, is DGGITQSPKYLFRKEGQNVTLSCEQNLNHDAMYWYRQDPGQGLRLIYYSQIVNDFQKGDIAEGYSVSREKKESFPLTVTSAQKNPTAFYLCASRRQRDTDTQYFGPGTRLTVL.